A single sample gave rise to the 24 T cell receptor beta chains below, sequenced in a study of CD8+ T cells in alopecia areata. Extracted RNA was reverse transcribed into cDNA, the sequencing template. The protocol was immunoSEQ multiplex PCR, while the TCRdb copy is restricted to in-frame clones and leaves out a portion. The sample holds about 220,000 clones; 50% to 60% are singletons and the top ten take more than 1.5%. Treatment specified: oral pan-JAK inhibitor, 5-10 mg twice daily. Specimen: CD4+ T cells sorted from blood, collected at week 4, from a patient treated with tofacitinib. The receptors here all came from a human donor with alopecia areata.

The V call is TRBV7-2, the J call TRBJ2-5, with D perhaps TRBD2 (5 bases). The length of the CDR3 is 14 residues. CDR1 SGHTA and CDR2 FQGNSA come from the germline V gene. V dropped 5 bases and J dropped 5 bases, with 15 bases sitting between them. CDR3 DNA sequence: TGTGCCAGCAGCCCCAACATGCGAGGGGAGACCCAGTACTTC. It yields the protein CASSPNMRGETQYF.

The chain uses TRBV30 and TRBJ2-2; no reliable D call. Germline V gene data show CDR1 as GTSNPN and CDR2 as SVGIG (reference sequence). V was trimmed by 2 bases and J by 6 bases, leaving 4 bases between them. The CDR3 loop spans 11 amino acids. Written as DNA, the CDR3 is TGTGCCTGGAGTTTATCCGGGGAGCTGTTTTTT. Translated, it gives CAWSLSGELFF.

J is TRBJ1-5 and V is TRBV5-1; D remains ambiguous. This CDR3 contains 14 residues. Trimming took off 1 base at V and 5 bases at J, with 10 bases between the two ends. CDR1 is SGHRS and CDR2 is YFSETQ in the germline V gene. The CDR3 loop reads CASSLNPGDQPQHF. CDR3 coding DNA: TGCGCCAGCAGCTTGAATCCTGGGGATCAGCCCCAGCATTTT.

This rearrangement joins TRBV30 to TRBJ1-5; the D gene is possibly TRBD1 (5 bases). The V end lost 2 bases, the J end lost 7 bases, and 12 bases lay between the germline ends. The CDR3 sequence is 13 residues long. Germline CDR1 is GTSNPN and CDR2 is SVGIG (reference sequence). Here the CDR3 DNA reads TGTGCCTGGAGTAAGGCTGACAGCCAGCCCCAGCATTTT. The encoded protein is CAWSKADSQPQHF.

The chain combines TRBV2 with TRBJ1-6; no reliable D call. V was shortened by 1 base and J by 6 bases, with 7 bases between the two germline ends. The CDR3 is 14 amino acids. Germline CDR1 SNHLY, CDR2 FYNNEI. This CDR3 is CASSEESTNSPLHF. CDR3 bases: TGTGCCAGCAGTGAAGAAAGTACTAATTCACCCCTCCACTTT.

The J gene is TRBJ1-2, the V gene TRBV6-5; no firm D call. The CDR3 covers 14 residues. V lost 6 bases to trimming and J lost 7 bases, with 18 bases between them. Germline loops: CDR1 MNHEY, CDR2 SVGAGI. CDR3 sequence (DNA): TGTGCCAGCAGAAAAGGACCGGGTGAAAGTGGCTACACCTTC. It yields the protein CASRKGPGESGYTF.

This clone was counted a few times. The chain recombines TRBV11-2 with TRBJ1-5; D might be TRBD1 (5 bases). Germline V gene sequence: CDR1 SGHAT, CDR2 FQNNGV. This CDR3 is built from 15 residues. The V end lost 5 bases, the J end lost 5 bases, and 16 bases lay between the germline ends. The CDR3 is CASSVGTARDQPQHF. The CDR3, as DNA: TGTGCCAGCAGCGTCGGGACGGCGCGGGATCAGCCCCAGCATTTT.

The rearrangement joins TRBV9 to TRBJ2-7; TRBD1 matches at 8 bases. The CDR3 is 17 residues long. Germline lookup yields CDR1 SGDLS and CDR2 YYNGEE. V shed 0 bases and J 3 bases; nucleotides not matched to a gene: 11. The CDR3 DNA sequence: TGTGCCAGCAGCGTAGGCCAGATCCGGGACAGGCTCTACGAGCAGTACTTC. It codes for CASSVGQIRDRLYEQYF.

This clone was observed a few times. Here the CDR3 DNA reads TGTGCCAGCAGCTCGTCCGGGACATTGAGTGAGCAGTTCTTC. It specifies CASSSSGTLSEQFF. The chain recombines TRBV7-9 with TRBJ2-1, with D perhaps TRBD1 (6 bases). Trimming stripped 4 bases from V and 9 bases from J, with 16 bases between. There are 14 residues in the CDR3. CDR1 SEHNR and CDR2 FQNEAQ come from the germline V gene (reference sequence).

The chain recombines TRBV15 with TRBJ2-1; D is undetermined. Germline V gives CDR1 LNHNV, CDR2 YYDKDF (reference sequence). The V end lost 0 bases, the J end lost 4 bases, and 10 bases lay between the germline ends. CDR3 length: 15 amino acids. The CDR3 protein is CATSRDAAPYNEQFF. As DNA, the CDR3 is TGTGCCACCAGCAGAGATGCGGCCCCATACAATGAGCAGTTCTTC.

The chain combines TRBV7-2 with TRBJ2-3; D call uncertain. The ends were cut back, 5 bases at V and 4 bases at J, with 16 bases in the middle. Germline lookup yields CDR1 SGHTA and CDR2 FQGNSA. The CDR3 totals 15 residues. CDR3 sequence reads: CASSANLVGSDTQYF. As DNA, the CDR3 is TGTGCCAGCAGCGCTAATTTAGTGGGCTCAGATACGCAGTATTTT.

In nucleotides, the CDR3 is TGCAGTGCTAGAGTCGAAGAGACCCAGTACTTC. Residues: CSARVEETQYF. V is TRBV20-1 and J is TRBJ2-5; D ambiguous. V was pared by 1 base and J by 3 bases, with 3 bases between. The germline V gene encodes CDR1 DFQATT and CDR2 SNEGSKA (reference sequence). This CDR3 contains 11 residues.

V gene TRBV15 combines with J gene TRBJ2-5; the D gene could be TRBD1 or TRBD2 (5 bases each). There are 15 residues in the CDR3. Deletions cut 3 bases from V and 1 base from J, with 12 bases between. The germline gives CDR1 LNHNV, CDR2 YYDKDF (reference sequence). Here the CDR3 DNA reads TGTGCCACCAGCAGGGACCCGGGACGCCAAGAGACCCAGTACTTC. It translates to CATSRDPGRQETQYF.

V usage is TRBV7-9 and J usage is TRBJ2-3; D is undetermined. The CDR3 length is 12 residues. Germline V CDR1 and CDR2: SEHNR, FQNEAQ (reference sequence). V was cut by 3 bases and J by 3 bases, with 4 bases left in between. CDR3 protein: CASSFQTDTQYF. In nucleotides, the CDR3 is TGTGCCAGCAGCTTCCAGACAGATACGCAGTATTTT. The full variable domain, with the rest looked up from reference TRBV7-9 and TRBJ2-3, is DTGVSQNPRHKITKRGQNVTFRCDPISEHNRLYWYRQTLGQGPEFLTYFQNEAQLEKSRLLSDRFSAERPKGSFSTLEIQRTEQGDSAMYLCASSFQTDTQYFGPGTRLTVL.

This chain joins TRBV5-1 and TRBJ2-7, with unresolved D. Germline V gives CDR1 SGHRS, CDR2 YFSETQ. V was trimmed by 4 bases and J by 3 bases, leaving 5 bases between them. The CDR3 is 11 residues long. The CDR3 sequence: CASSPGYEQYF. The CDR3 coding sequence is TGCGCCAGCAGCCCGGGCTACGAGCAGTACTTC.

The chain combines TRBV30 with TRBJ2-1; D perhaps matches TRBD2 (6 bases). Deletions cut 0 bases from V and 0 bases from J, with 12 bases between. There are 16 residues in the CDR3. Germline V lookup: CDR1 GTSNPN, CDR2 SVGIG (reference sequence). DNA for the CDR3: TGTGCCTGGAGTGTTGGGTTTAGCGGCTCCTACAATGAGCAGTTCTTC. Residues: CAWSVGFSGSYNEQFF.

The gene calls are TRBV6-5 and TRBJ2-1, with 9 bases lining up with TRBD2. CDR3 length: 15 residues. CDR1 is MNHEY, CDR2 SVGAGI, per germline. The V gene end was trimmed by 2 bases and the J gene end by 9 bases; junction bases not matched to a gene: 8. CDR3 DNA sequence: TGTGCCAGCAGTTACGGCAGCGGGGGGCCGGGTGAGCAGTTCTTC. Protein: CASSYGSGGPGEQFF.

The chain is built from TRBV5-4 and TRBJ1-5; 8 positions match TRBD1. This CDR3 region has 14 residues. Germline lookup yields CDR1 SGHNT and CDR2 YYREEE (reference sequence). After removal of 4 bases from V and 4 bases from J, the junction contained 4 bases not matched to a gene. For the CDR3, the DNA is TGTGCCAGCAGCACGGGGACAGGAAATCAGCCCCAGCATTTT. It codes for CASSTGTGNQPQHF. Filled out from reference TRBV5-4 and TRBJ1-5, the complete variable domain reads ETGVTQSPTHLIKTRGQQVTLRCSSQSGHNTVSWYQQALGQGPQFIFQYYREEENGRGNFPPRFSGLQFPNYSSELNVNALELDDSALYLCASSTGTGNQPQHFGDGTRLSIL.

This clone was found once. The gene calls are TRBV30 and TRBJ1-2; no firm D call. Germline V gene lookup returns CDR1 GTSNPN and CDR2 SVGIG (reference sequence). CDR3 length equals 11 residues. Trimming left V 2 bases short and J 8 bases short, with 9 bases between. In DNA form, the CDR3 reads TGTGCCTGGAGTCGCAACACGGGCTACACCTTC. Translation gives CAWSRNTGYTF.

The chain links TRBV9 to TRBJ2-2, with 7 bases that match TRBD2. V was clipped by 7 bases and J by 3 bases; unmatched bases: 9. The CDR3 has 15 residues. The germline V gene has CDR1 SGDLS and CDR2 YYNGEE. In DNA form, the CDR3 reads TGTGCCAGCTCCATTGGGGGAGGGCACACCGGGGAGCTGTTTTTT. Translation: CASSIGGGHTGELFF.

This clone turned up a few times. J is TRBJ1-6 and V is TRBV30; D remains ambiguous. CDR1 is GTSNPN, CDR2 SVGIG, per germline (reference sequence). The CDR3 is 15 amino acids. V was pared by 3 bases and J by 7 bases, with 16 bases between. The DNA of the CDR3 is TGTGCCTGGAGGTTCGGGGAAGGGAGAAATTCACCCCTCCACTTT. This sequence encodes CAWRFGEGRNSPLHF.

The J gene is TRBJ2-7, the V gene TRBV11-2; D remains unclear. The CDR3 loop spans 15 amino acids. Germline V CDR1 and CDR2: SGHAT, FQNNGV. V lost 0 bases, J lost 0 bases, and 9 bases lay in between. CDR3 in amino acids: CASSLDSYYSYEQYF. CDR3 sequence (DNA): TGTGCCAGCAGCTTAGACAGCTACTACTCCTACGAGCAGTACTTC.

V and J are TRBV30 and TRBJ2-2, with 9 nucleotides matching TRBD1. The germline V gene has CDR1 GTSNPN and CDR2 SVGIG (reference sequence). The CDR3 extends over 16 amino acids. The V segment lost 2 bases and the J segment 6 bases; nucleotides outside the gene matches: 10. The CDR3 is CAWSRMLGQGSGELFF. CDR3 DNA: TGTGCCTGGAGTAGGATGTTAGGACAGGGGTCCGGGGAGCTGTTTTTT.

This clone has just a few counts. The V and J genes are TRBV5-1 and TRBJ2-1; D remains ambiguous. Deletions cut 4 bases from V and 14 bases from J, with 19 bases between. Germline assignment: CDR1 SGHRS and CDR2 YFSETQ. The CDR3 is 13 residues long. CDR3 sequence reads: CASSPAETINKFF. Written as DNA, the CDR3 is TGCGCCAGCAGCCCAGCCGAGACAATCAATAAGTTCTTC. Full variable domain (rest looked up from reference TRBV5-1 and TRBJ2-1): KAGVTQTPRYLIKTRGQQVTLSCSPISGHRSVSWYQQTPGQGLQFLFEYFSETQRNKGNFPGRFSGRQFSNSRSEMNVSTLELGDSALYLCASSPAETINKFFGPGTRLTVL.